This T cell receptor (beta chain) was captured by sequencing in a study of regulatory and conventional T cells in RAG deficiency. The data were produced by immunoSEQ multiplex PCR, yet TCRdb's version contains in-frame clones alone and is incomplete. This sample carries around 30,000 clones, roughly 90% of them seen once, and the ten largest clones take roughly 13%. As for this clone: Its antigen is still unknown.

Broader study findings: Omenn patients showed >80% Treg-Tconv overlap and shorter CDR3 lengths. Shannon entropy was markedly lower and Simpson indices higher in RAG-deficient patients than control T-cell subsets.

The same sample was also used in a study of regulatory T cells. According to that study: Amplification used 52 TRBV primers and 13 TRBJ primers.

The sequence derives from a human donor in good health. The sequenced material came from CD8+ T cells sorted from blood.

CDR3: CASSALESSYNEQFF. The CDR3 DNA reads TGTGCCAGCAGTGCTCTAGAGAGCTCCTACAATGAGCAGTTCTTC. V is TRBV27 and J is TRBJ2-1; D not certain. The germline CDR1 and CDR2 sequences are MNHEY and SMNVEV (reference sequence). The V and J ends lost 5 bases and 0 bases respectively, with 11 bases between them. The CDR3 runs to 15 residues.